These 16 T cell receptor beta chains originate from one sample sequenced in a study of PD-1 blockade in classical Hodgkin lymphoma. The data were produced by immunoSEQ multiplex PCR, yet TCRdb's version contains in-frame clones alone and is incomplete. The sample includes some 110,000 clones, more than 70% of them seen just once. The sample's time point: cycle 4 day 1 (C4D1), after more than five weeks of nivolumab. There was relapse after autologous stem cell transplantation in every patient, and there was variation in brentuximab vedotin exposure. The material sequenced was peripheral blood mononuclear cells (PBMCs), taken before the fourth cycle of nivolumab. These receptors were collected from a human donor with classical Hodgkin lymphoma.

DNA of the CDR3: TGTGCCAGCAGACCCGGGACAGGACACCACTATGGCTACACCTTC. Amino acid sequence: CASRPGTGHHYGYTF. The chain recombines TRBV28 with TRBJ1-2; 8 bases align to TRBD1. This CDR3 spans 15 amino acids. Germline V lookup: CDR1 MDHEN, CDR2 SYDVKM. Trimming took 6 bases from V and 3 from J; bases not matched to a gene: 9.

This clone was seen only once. This CDR3 is CASSQDRGVWETQYF. CDR3 DNA sequence: TGTGCCAGCAGCCAAGACAGGGGAGTGTGGGAGACCCAGTACTTC. The chain has TRBV14 and TRBJ2-5; tentatively, D is TRBD1 (6 bases). The CDR3 runs 15 residues. The ends were cut back, 0 bases at V and 5 bases at J, with 13 bases in the middle. Germline loops: CDR1 SGHDN, CDR2 FVKESK.

CDR3 coding DNA: TGTGCCAGTAGTATAGCAGGACAGGGATCCTACGAGCAGTACTTC. Translated: CASSIAGQGSYEQYF. The V call is TRBV19, the J call TRBJ2-7; 8 nucleotides align to TRBD1. This CDR3 has 15 amino acids. V dropped 1 base and J dropped 1; count of bases not matched to a gene: 3. Germline CDR1 LNHDA, CDR2 SQIVND (reference sequence).

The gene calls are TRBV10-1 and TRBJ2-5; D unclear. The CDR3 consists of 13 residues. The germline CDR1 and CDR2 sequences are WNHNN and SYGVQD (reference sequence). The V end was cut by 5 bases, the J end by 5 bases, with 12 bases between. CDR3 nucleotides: TGCGCCAGCAGTACCGACCCTAGTGAGACCCAGTACTTC. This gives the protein CASSTDPSETQYF.

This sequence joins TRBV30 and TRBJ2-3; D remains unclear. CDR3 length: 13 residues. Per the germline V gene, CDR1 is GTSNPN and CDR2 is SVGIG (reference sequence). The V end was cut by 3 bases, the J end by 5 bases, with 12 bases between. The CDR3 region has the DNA TGTGCCTGGAGACAAGGGCGAGTAGATACGCAGTATTTT. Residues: CAWRQGRVDTQYF.

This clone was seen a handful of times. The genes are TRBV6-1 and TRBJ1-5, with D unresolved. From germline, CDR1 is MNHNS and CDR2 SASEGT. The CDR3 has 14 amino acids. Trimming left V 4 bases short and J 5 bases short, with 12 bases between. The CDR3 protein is CASSATHPDQPQHF. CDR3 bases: TGTGCCAGCAGTGCCACGCACCCAGATCAGCCCCAGCATTTT.

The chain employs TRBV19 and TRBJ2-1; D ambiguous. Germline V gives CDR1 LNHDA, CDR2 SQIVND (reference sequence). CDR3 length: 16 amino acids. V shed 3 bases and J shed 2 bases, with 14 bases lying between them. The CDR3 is CASSIGGPATYNEQFF. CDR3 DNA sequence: TGTGCCAGTAGTATCGGCGGACCCGCGACCTACAATGAGCAGTTCTTC.

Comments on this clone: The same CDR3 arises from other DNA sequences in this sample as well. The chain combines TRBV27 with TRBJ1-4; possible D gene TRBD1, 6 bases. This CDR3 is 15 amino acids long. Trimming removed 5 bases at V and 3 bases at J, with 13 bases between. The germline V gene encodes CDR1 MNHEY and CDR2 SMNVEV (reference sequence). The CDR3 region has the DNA TGTGCCAGCAGTCCCCGACAGGCGCCTAATGAAAAACTGTTTTTT. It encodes CASSPRQAPNEKLFF.

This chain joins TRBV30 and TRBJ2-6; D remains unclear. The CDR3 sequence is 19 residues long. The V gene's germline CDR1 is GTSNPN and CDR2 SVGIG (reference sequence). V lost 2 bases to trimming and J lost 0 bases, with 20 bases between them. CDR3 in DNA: TGTGCCTGGAGTTACCCACCCGGGCCCTTATTCTCTGGGGCCAACGTCCTGACTTTC. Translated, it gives CAWSYPPGPLFSGANVLTF.

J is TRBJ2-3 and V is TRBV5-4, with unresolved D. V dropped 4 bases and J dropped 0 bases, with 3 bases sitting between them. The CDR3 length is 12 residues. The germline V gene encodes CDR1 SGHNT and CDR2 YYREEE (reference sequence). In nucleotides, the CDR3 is TGTGCCAGCAGCGTGAGCACAGATACGCAGTATTTT. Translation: CASSVSTDTQYF.

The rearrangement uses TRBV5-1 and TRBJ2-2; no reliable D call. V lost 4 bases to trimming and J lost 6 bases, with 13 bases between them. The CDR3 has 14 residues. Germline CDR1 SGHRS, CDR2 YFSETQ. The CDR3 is CASSHQSSAGELFF. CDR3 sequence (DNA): TGCGCCAGCAGCCACCAATCGAGCGCCGGGGAGCTGTTTTTT.

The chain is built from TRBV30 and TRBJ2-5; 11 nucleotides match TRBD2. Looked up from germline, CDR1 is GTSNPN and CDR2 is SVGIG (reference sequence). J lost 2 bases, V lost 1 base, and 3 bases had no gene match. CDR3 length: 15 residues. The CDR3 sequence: CAWSALAGGQETQYF. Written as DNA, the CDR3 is TGTGCCTGGAGTGCGCTAGCGGGAGGTCAAGAGACCCAGTACTTC.

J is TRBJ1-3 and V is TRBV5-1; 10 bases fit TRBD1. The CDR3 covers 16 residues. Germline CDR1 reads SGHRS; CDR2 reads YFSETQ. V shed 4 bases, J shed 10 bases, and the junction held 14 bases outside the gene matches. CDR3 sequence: CASSRISADRGSTIYF. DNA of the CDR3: TGCGCCAGCAGCCGCATTTCCGCGGACAGGGGGTCAACCATATATTTT.

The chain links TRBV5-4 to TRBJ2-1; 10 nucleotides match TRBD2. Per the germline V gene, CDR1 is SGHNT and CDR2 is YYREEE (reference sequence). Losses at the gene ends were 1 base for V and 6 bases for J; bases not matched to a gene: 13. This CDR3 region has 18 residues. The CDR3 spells CASSLTSGIPLRGNEQFF. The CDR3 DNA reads TGTGCCAGCAGCTTGACTAGCGGGATCCCCCTTCGGGGCAATGAGCAGTTCTTC.

The CDR3 protein is CASSEGGGTEAFF. CDR3 bases: TGCGCCAGCAGCGAGGGGGGTGGGACTGAAGCTTTCTTT. The rearrangement uses TRBV4-3 and TRBJ1-1; the D gene is possibly TRBD1 (6 bases). Trimming removed 5 bases at V and 5 bases at J, with 12 bases between. CDR3 length equals 13 residues. Germline V gene lookup returns CDR1 LGHNA and CDR2 YSLEER.

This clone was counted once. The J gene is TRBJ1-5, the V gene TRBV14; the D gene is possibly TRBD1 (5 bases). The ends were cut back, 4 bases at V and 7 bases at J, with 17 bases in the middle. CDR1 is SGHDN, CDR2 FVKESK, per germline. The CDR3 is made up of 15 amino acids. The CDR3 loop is CASSLSGTPRQPQHF. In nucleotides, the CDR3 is TGTGCCAGCAGCCTTTCCGGGACCCCGAGGCAGCCCCAGCATTTT.